This T cell receptor (beta chain) was sequenced in a study of cytomegalovirus exposure and HLA in healthy donors (dated by TCRdb to 2016 to 2017). Study-level background: According to an earlier analysis of a few hundred of the donors, about 179 million T cells yielded 117 million unique TCR beta sequences and approximately 280 Gb of sequence data. Four or five DR-DQ haplotypes were handled as single units for association and clustering, since linkage in the cohort was strong. The study aimed to test whether cataloging public T cell receptors could reveal signatures of past pathogen exposure. Rather than using new phenotypic data, the later analysis identified candidate immune exposures from TCR beta sequences and from how often those sequences occurred across donors. HLA typing covered class I and class II loci at four-digit resolution. Along with the approximately 650-subject first cohort, a separate validation cohort of over a hundred different subjects was used. All discovery cohort repertoires had been generated using a single sequencing platform. A later genetic analysis used genome-wide SNP genotypes for about 60% of the roughly 700 donors, treating that subset as a discovery cohort. Typing coverage varied by locus: 629-630 donors for A, B, C, DRB1 and DQB1; roughly 520 for DQA1; about 570 for DPA1; 400 to 480 for DPB1. Donor age, sex, ethnicity and CMV serostatus were compiled alongside the repertoire data. An early release covering over 500 HLA-typed donors comprised roughly 300 gigabases of sequencing data and roughly 86 million unique TCR sequences. A later analysis re-examined previously published TCR beta repertoires from hundreds of donors and added high-resolution HLA genotyping to investigate patterns of TCR occurrence. High-throughput TCR immunosequencing, statistical association of individual TCRs with disease status, and machine learning were combined to predict cytomegalovirus infection status. Among the 398 genotyped donors, around 81% belonged to the genetic ancestry cluster associated with self-reported Caucasian donors. On average, over 200,000 unique TCR beta nucleotide sequences were sequenced per donor among 398 genotyped donors of the cohort, with roughly 18% of those sequences being non-productive. The study profiled the T cell repertoires of approximately 700 subjects by immunosequencing and related them to cytomegalovirus serostatus. An earlier analysis of roughly 600 of the donors used high-throughput TCR beta sequencing to judge whether each TCR beta V gene segment behaved as functional or pseudogenic. Results and caveats for the whole study, not just this receptor: In a later analysis, HLA-associated TCR beta chains showed more clonal expansion and lower generation probabilities than non-associated chains that were equally common. In a later analysis, most CMV-associated TCR beta chains were found to appear HLA-restricted, with HLA associations seemingly driven largely by CMV exposure. A further reported finding was that TCR beta sequences accurately predicted the HLA-A and HLA-B alleles for most subjects in the first cohort. A cluster of highly shared sequence variants was judged likely to be a technical artifact of the sequencing pipeline. Immune exposure information for the cohort was limited to CMV serostatus. In an earlier analysis of about 550 of the donors, most TCR beta V segments were observed in productive rearrangements about 87% or about 30% of the time, broadly matching IMGT annotations. V-gene and J-gene trimming of TCR beta chains was associated with a missense DCLRE1C variant in a later genetic analysis, and the association was replicated in an independent cohort. According to the authors, the approach could potentially be generalized to other disease states and immunological phenotypes. Because some donors lacked HLA typing at each locus, the association tests relied only on the typed subset. Across donors, most TCR sequences were observed very rarely, whereas some public TCRs were present in many individuals. Some IMGT-functional V segments, including TRBV6-2 and TRBV6-3, could not be distinguished by the 87-base-pair reads and were therefore excluded. When HLA alleles, especially DR and DQ, strongly co-occurred, attributing TCR associations to individual alleles was difficult. Several of the top co-occurrence clusters appeared to be linked to parvovirus B19, influenza, CMV and Epstein-Barr virus, according to a later analysis. A later genetic analysis reported fewer N-insertions in productive TCRs among donors in an Asian-associated ancestry cluster than the roughly 700-donor mean. A later analysis associated 16,951 TCR beta sequences with specific HLA alleles at a false discovery rate of 0.05. Seventeen rarely observed V segments, including chromosome 9 orphons, were excluded from the earlier analysis of approximately 600 of the donors because counts were too low. Linkage disequilibrium might explain the correlated functional status among segregating V segments, but an unknown experimental factor could not be excluded. In the study, some 180 TCR beta chains were listed as associated with cytomegalovirus. According to a later analysis, TCR association rates differed among HLA loci, with DRB1 alleles showing the most associated TCRs and HLA-C alleles showing the fewest. Presence/absence analyses assumed roughly uniform sequencing depth across donors, an assumption that may not hold. The classifier was reported to diagnose cytomegalovirus status with high specificity and sensitivity in both the original and validation cohorts. In vitro tests confirmed that a few of the cytomegalovirus-associated TCR beta chains recognize cytomegalovirus antigens. Only TCR beta chains were sequenced in this cohort, and the absence of alpha or paired-chain data limited detectable features.

Preparation of the library involved the immunoSEQ multiplex PCR assay. For the multiplex PCR, a mixture combining 60 forward primers for TCR Vbeta segments and 13 reverse primers for TCR Jbeta segments was used. The CDR3 region of rearranged TCR beta genes was amplified from genomic DNA with a multiplex PCR assay. The amplified TCR beta libraries were sequenced on the Illumina HiSeq System as 87-base-pair reads. The study's own analysis went as follows. A later analysis counted 65 million to 90 million unique TCR beta chains across the 650 to 800 repertoires, and 9.5 million to 11 million of these chains were shared by at least two donors. To remove PCR and sequencing errors, raw reads were error-corrected and collapsed into unique sequences using a nearest-neighbor algorithm that merged closely related sequences. CDR3 sequences were aligned to IMGT reference sequences to assign V, D and J gene segments. For a sequence to be retained, a match of at least six nucleotides was required to both a V gene segment and a J gene segment. A rearrangement counted as productive if the CDR3 had no stop codons and remained in frame with V and J, and every other rearrangement counted as non-productive. CDR3 was defined by IMGT convention, running from the second conserved V-encoded cysteine to the conserved J-encoded phenylalanine. The earlier analysis of about 620 of the donors excluded sequences that lacked an unambiguous match to a single V gene segment. An earlier analysis of several hundred of the donors called V segments functional above 56.7% productive rearrangements and segregating when the between-donor standard deviation exceeded 5%. A statistical classification framework was built to diagnose cytomegalovirus status from the catalog of TCR beta chain sequences. In a later analysis, TCR nucleotide sequences were compared against IMGT/GENE-DB human TR gene sequences so that V and J genes could be assigned. In a later analysis, CDR3 sequences and most-parsimonious VDJ recombination scenarios were assigned using the TCRdist pipeline. In a later analysis, each TCR beta chain was defined by its CDR3 amino acid sequence together with its V-gene family, and reads lacking a unique V-gene family were excluded. A later analysis removed 500 to 600 highly shared, low-generation-probability nucleotide sequences to deal with suspected cross-contamination and a sequencing artifact. In a later analysis, a clonal expansion index was calculated for each public chain from normalized within-repertoire ranks of inferred template counts. Generation probabilities in a later analysis came from a VDJ recombination model fitted to out-of-frame rearrangements, and those results were checked against IGoR. In a later analysis, TCR-TCR, TCR-HLA and TCR-CMV co-occurrence was scored with hypergeometric tests, and a repertoire-size bias correction was applied to TCR pairs. False discovery rates were estimated in a later analysis by permuting HLA or CMV assignments 20 times. In a later analysis, co-occurring TCRs were grouped using DBSCAN, and TCRdist sequence similarity was added for clustering within HLA-allele-positive subsets. Co-occurrence clustering excluded repertoires with fewer than 30,000 or more than 120,000 public chains, plus five with anomalous nucleotide sharing. In TCRdb, the immuneACCESS table is reduced to in-frame sequences with V and J assigned. These tables do not hold every clone; where another copy was compared, an unresolved V gene accounts for under half, and the others remain unexplained. D and trimming were read from the DNA, whereas the V and J calls and clone size are those reported in that table. The sample's records list 150,000 or so clones. The ten largest clones add up to 1.5% to 2% of the sample.

To note about this clone: The specificity of this receptor is unknown.

The germline V gene (reference sequence) gives CDR1 as SGHKS and CDR2 as YYEKEE. From cysteine to phenylalanine, the CDR3 is 15 amino acids long. Only the CDR3 portion is preserved as DNA: 45 bases, with reading frame beginning at the first base. Ends trimmed: V by 3 bases, J by 4 bases; bases unmatched to a gene: 8. In total, around 600 healthy bone marrow donors made up the cohort. At the time of sampling, every cohort member was nominally healthy, though immune exposures that went unrecorded were likely present. The donor was CMV seronegative and belonged to the group of 350 or so seronegative cohort members. Every donor gave a peripheral blood sample, and the peripheral blood mononuclear cells from that sample were used for TCR beta sequencing. Genomic DNA was extracted from the blood cell samples with the Qiagen DNeasy Blood Extraction Kit.

The sequencing sample was made of PBMCs. The rearranged chain carries TRBV5-5 and TRBJ1-2, with TRBD1 identical over 8 junction bases. The sequence was collected from a woman between 50 and 59 years old in good health and CMV-seronegative. The DNA sequence is as follows: TGTGCCAGCAGCTCGACAGGGGTCCTATCCTATGGCTACACCTTC. The encoded protein is CASSSTGVLSYGYTF.